Described below is a single T cell receptor beta chain sequence and its context. Its antigen is currently unknown. The authors produced TCR alpha and TCR beta cDNA libraries with sample barcodes and UMIs by 5'RACE using constant-segment primers. TCRdb processed the 5' RACE reads anew with MiXCR; each CDR3 protein has one entry. Among about 250,000 distinct CDR3 sequences listed, approximately 15% were seen once. This sample is drawn from a study of T-cell memory formation after mild COVID-19. General study points: Shrinking CD4+ clones were chiefly CM and EM; CD8+ ones were chiefly EMRA.

CDR1 is DFQATT, CDR2 SNEGSKA, per germline (reference sequence). Trimming took off 1 base at V and 1 base at J, with 7 bases between the two ends. The CDR3 is 13 residues long. The J gene is TRBJ2-5, the V gene TRBV20-1; D is ambiguous. The source of this sequence is an adult woman who had mild COVID-19 (a few samples of this study predate the infection). Cell type and time point are not known. Sequences were obtained from PBMCs or a T cell subset sorted from them (not recorded which). CDR3 nucleotides: TGCAGTGCTAGAGGACACCGCCAAGAGACCCAGTACTTC. As protein: CSARGHRQETQYF.